This T cell receptor beta chain was sequenced for a study of blood T cells in healthy people across ages. The germline V and J ends were trimmed by 0 bases and 4 bases, with 8 bases remaining between them. Looked up from germline, CDR1 is SGHRS and CDR2 is YFSETQ. CDR3 length: 13 residues. Combining a sample-barcoded 5' primer with a J-beta primer mix, a second PCR ran for roughly 6 to 12 cycles. TCRdb independently ran MiXCR on the 5' RACE reads; one entry per CDR3 protein. The sample holds fewer than 800,000 distinct CDR3 sequences; approximately 49% are singletons and the top ten take around a third.

This TCR came from a woman in her sixties in good health. Sequencing was performed on blood. The chain employs TRBV5-1 and TRBJ2-7, with a weak D call TRBD1 (5 bases). CDR3 bases: TGCGCCAGCAGCTTGGGACAGAAATACGAGCAGTACTTC. Encoded protein: CASSLGQKYEQYF.